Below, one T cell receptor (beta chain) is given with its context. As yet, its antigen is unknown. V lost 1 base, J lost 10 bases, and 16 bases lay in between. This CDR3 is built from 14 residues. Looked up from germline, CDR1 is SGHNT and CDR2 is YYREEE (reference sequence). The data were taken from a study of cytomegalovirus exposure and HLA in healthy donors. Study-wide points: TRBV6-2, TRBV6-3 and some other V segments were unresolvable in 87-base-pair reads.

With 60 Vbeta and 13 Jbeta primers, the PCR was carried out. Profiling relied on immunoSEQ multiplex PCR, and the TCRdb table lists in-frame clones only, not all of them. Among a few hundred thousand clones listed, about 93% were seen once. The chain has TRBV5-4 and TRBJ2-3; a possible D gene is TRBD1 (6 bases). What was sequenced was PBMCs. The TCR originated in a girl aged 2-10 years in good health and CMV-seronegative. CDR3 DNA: TGTGCCAGCAGCTTGACCCAGGACAGTCTTCCGCAGTATTTT. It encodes CASSLTQDSLPQYF.